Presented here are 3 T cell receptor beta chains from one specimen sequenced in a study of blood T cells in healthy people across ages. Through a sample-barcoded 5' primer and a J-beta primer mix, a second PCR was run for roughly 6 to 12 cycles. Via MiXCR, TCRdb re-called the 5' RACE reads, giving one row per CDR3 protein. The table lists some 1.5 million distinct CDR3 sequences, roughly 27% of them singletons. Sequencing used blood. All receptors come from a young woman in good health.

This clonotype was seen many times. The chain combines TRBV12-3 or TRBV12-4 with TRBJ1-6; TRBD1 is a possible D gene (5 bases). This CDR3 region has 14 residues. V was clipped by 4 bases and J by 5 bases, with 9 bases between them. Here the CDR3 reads CASSSGTNNSPLHF. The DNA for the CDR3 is TGTGCCAGCAGTTCCGGGACTAATAATTCACCCCTCCACTTT.

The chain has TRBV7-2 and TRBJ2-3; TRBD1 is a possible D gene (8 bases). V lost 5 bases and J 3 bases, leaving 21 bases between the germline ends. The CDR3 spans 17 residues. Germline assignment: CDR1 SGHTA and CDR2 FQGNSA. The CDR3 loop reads CASSGEGGRGLTDTQYF. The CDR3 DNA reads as TGTGCCAGCAGCGGGGAGGGTGGCAGGGGGCTTACAGATACGCAGTATTTT.

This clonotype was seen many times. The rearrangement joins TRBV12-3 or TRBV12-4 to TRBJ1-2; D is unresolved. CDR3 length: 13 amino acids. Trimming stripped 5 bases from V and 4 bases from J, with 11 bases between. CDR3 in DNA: TGTGCCAGCAGTACGACATCGGTCTATGGCTACACCTTC. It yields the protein CASSTTSVYGYTF.